The table lists the clone carrying this T cell receptor beta chain with a few counts. One entry per CDR3 protein results from TCRdb running MiXCR on the 5' RACE reads. The data show roughly 720,000 distinct CDR3 sequences, with roughly 18% seen just once and around 13% held by the top ten. These data are taken from a study of identical twins. Germline loops: CDR1 DFQATT, CDR2 SNEGSKA (reference sequence). The CDR3 covers 16 residues. V lost 0 bases and J lost 7, with 21 bases in between. The same data also contributed to another study, on T cells expressing NK-cell markers.

This TCR was sampled from a woman under 30 in good health. This sequence joins TRBV20-1 and TRBJ1-2, with D perhaps TRBD1 (6 bases). Material for sequencing was PBMCs. The CDR3 loop is CSARDPMAGETGGYTF. As DNA, the CDR3 is TGCAGTGCTAGAGATCCCATGGCAGGGGAAACAGGTGGCTACACCTTC.